The clone carrying this TCR beta chain was found once. CDR3 length: 17 residues. The germline CDR1 and CDR2 sequences are MDHEN and SYDVKM. V was clipped by 9 bases and J by 0 bases; unmatched bases: 9. These data originate in a study of cytomegalovirus exposure and HLA in healthy donors. The PCR contained 60 Vbeta and 13 Jbeta primers. Generated by immunoSEQ multiplex PCR, the TCRdb table keeps only in-frame clones and is missing some. The sample holds fewer than 250,000 clones; about nine tenths are singletons and the top ten take roughly 0.98%. The J gene is TRBJ2-1, the V gene TRBV28, with TRBD2 matching 12 bases. The receptor was isolated from a boy aged 2 to 10 in good health and CMV-seronegative. The sample taken for sequencing was PBMCs. Here the CDR3 reads CARSGLAGQSSYNEQFF. CDR3 bases: TGTGCCAGATCGGGACTAGCGGGTCAAAGCTCCTACAATGAGCAGTTCTTC.